This TCR beta chain was profiled in a study of blood T cell repertoires in COVID-19. Original methodology: Scientists estimated how many nucleated cells there were by amplifying reference gene primers. Sequencing used immunoSEQ multiplex PCR; TCRdb keeps in-frame clones, though not all of them. That table gives V, J and clone size, and the DNA gave D and trimming. The sample shows roughly 150,000 clones, approximately 80% of them seen only once. CDR3 size: 15 residues. V lost 4 bases, J lost 2 bases, and 12 bases lay in between. The germline gives CDR1 MNHEY, CDR2 SVGEGT. This TCR was recovered from a man between 60 and 75 years old with acute or convalescent COVID-19. This sequence joins TRBV6-2 or TRBV6-3 and TRBJ1-5; D is unresolved. The specimen sequenced was peripheral blood. CDR3 amino acids: CASSLPPRGNQPQHF. The CDR3 DNA follows: TGTGCCAGCAGTTTGCCCCCCCGGGGCAATCAGCCCCAGCATTTT.